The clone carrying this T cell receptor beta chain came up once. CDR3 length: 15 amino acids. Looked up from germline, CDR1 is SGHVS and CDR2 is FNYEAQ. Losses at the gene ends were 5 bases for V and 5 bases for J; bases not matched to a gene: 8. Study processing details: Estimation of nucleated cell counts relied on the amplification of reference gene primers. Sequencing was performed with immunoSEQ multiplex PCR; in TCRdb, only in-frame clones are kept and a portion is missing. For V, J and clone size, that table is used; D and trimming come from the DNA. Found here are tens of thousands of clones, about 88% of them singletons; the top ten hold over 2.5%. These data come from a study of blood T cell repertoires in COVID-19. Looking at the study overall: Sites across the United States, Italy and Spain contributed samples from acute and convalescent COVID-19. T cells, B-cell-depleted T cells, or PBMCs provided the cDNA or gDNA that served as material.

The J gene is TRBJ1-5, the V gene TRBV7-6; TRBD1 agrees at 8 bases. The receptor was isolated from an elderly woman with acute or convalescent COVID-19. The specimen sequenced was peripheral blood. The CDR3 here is CASSKRDRPDQPQHF. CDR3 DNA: TGTGCCAGCAGCAAAAGGGACAGGCCAGATCAGCCCCAGCATTTT.